Sequencing of this TCR beta chain was carried out in a study of cytomegalovirus exposure and HLA in healthy donors. For the study at large: Previous work identified 120 million or so unique TCR beta sequences from roughly 180 million T cells.

Looked up from germline, CDR1 is SGHDT and CDR2 is YYEEEE. Trimming took off 0 bases at V and 2 bases at J, with 8 bases between the two ends. The CDR3 is 14 residues long. With 60 Vbeta and 13 Jbeta primers, the PCR was carried out. This table comes from immunoSEQ multiplex PCR, and its TCRdb copy is limited to in-frame clones, with some not included. This sample has around 150,000 clones; 75% to 85% occur once, and the top ten carry roughly 3.6%. Study-wide results and caveats: TRBV6-2, TRBV6-3 and other indistinguishable V segments were excluded. The study labeled roughly 160 TCR beta chains cytomegalovirus-associated.

Note on this clone: What it binds is not known.

Sequenced input: PBMCs. The sequence was obtained from a human donor in good health. The chain recombines TRBV5-6 with TRBJ1-2; no clear D. CDR3 region: CASSLVRGNYGYTF. The CDR3 bases are TGTGCCAGCAGCTTGGTTCGGGGAAACTATGGCTACACCTTC. Looking up the rest from reference TRBV5-6 and TRBJ1-2 gives the full variable domain: DAGVTQSPTHLIKTRGQQVTLRCSPKSGHDTVSWYQQALGQGPQFIFQYYEEEERQRGNFPDRFSGHQFPNYSSELNVNALLLGDSALYLCASSLVRGNYGYTFGSGTRLTVV.